Described below is a single T cell receptor beta chain sequence and its context. No antigen is known for it. The sample is drawn from a study of OX40 agonist ivuxolimab in advanced cancers. General study points: Low normalized T-cell clonal expansion also characterized some of the nonresponders.

Any history of autoimmune disease or systemic immunosuppression disqualified patients. The sampling schedule covered blood at baseline, cycle 4 day 1, and cycle 7 day 1. Measured with immunoSEQ multiplex PCR; TCRdb has only the in-frame clones, and not every one. The data contain fewer than 95,000 clones, under 90% of them singletons. CDR3 size: 17 residues. V dropped 5 bases and J dropped 8; count of bases not matched to a gene: 18. The V gene's germline CDR1 is SGHAT and CDR2 FQNNGV. Source: CD4+ or CD8+ T cells sorted from blood, taken in a trial of the OX40 agonist ivuxolimab. The V and J genes are TRBV11-2 and TRBJ2-1, with 7 bases that match TRBD1. This sequence originates from an adult with an advanced solid tumor such as melanoma, head and neck, liver or kidney cancer. The CDR3 DNA is TGTGCCAGCAGCCCACCCCCTCCCCGACAGGGTTGGGATGAGCAGTTCTTC. Protein: CASSPPPPRQGWDEQFF.